The rows below give T cell receptor beta chains drawn from one sample of a study of cytomegalovirus exposure and HLA in healthy donors. Sequencing used immunoSEQ multiplex PCR; TCRdb keeps in-frame clones, though not all of them. The table lists around 200,000 clones, about 80% of them singletons. The sequenced sample was PBMCs. These receptor sequences come from a woman aged 55-70 years in good health and CMV-seropositive. Each CDR3 is given with its conserved first and last residue. The order of the fields is V gene, clone size, J gene, D gene, CDR3 DNA, CDR3 protein. D genes are given only for firm matches. Size values are once, few and many counts, or a class for expanded clones, and some rows have none.

V gene: TRBV11-3; clone size: few; J gene: TRBJ2-5; D gene: -; CDR3 DNA: TGTGCCAGCAGCTTAGGTCGTTCAGAGACCCAGTACTTC; CDR3 protein: CASSLGRSETQYF
V gene: TRBV21-1; clone size: -; J gene: TRBJ2-7; D gene: -; CDR3 DNA: TGTGCCAGCAGCAAAGACCGCTCCCAGTTCGAGCAGTACTTC; CDR3 protein: CASSKDRSQFEQYF
V gene: TRBV7-3; clone size: -; J gene: TRBJ1-1; D gene: -; CDR3 DNA: TGTGCCAGCAGTCCAAAGGGGGGGCTAGTGAACACTGAAGCTTTCTTT; CDR3 protein: CASSPKGGLVNTEAFF
V gene: TRBV11-2; clone size: -; J gene: TRBJ2-5; D gene: -; CDR3 DNA: TGTGCCAGCAGCTTAGGCAGATCAGAGACCCAGTACTTC; CDR3 protein: CASSLGRSETQYF
V gene: TRBV27; clone size: few; J gene: TRBJ1-2; D gene: TRBD1; CDR3 DNA: TGTGCCAGCAGGGGGGGGGACAGGATTAACTATGGCTACACCTTC; CDR3 protein: CASRGGDRINYGYTF
V gene: TRBV10-3; clone size: -; J gene: TRBJ1-5; D gene: TRBD1; CDR3 DNA: TGTGCCATCAGTGTGGGGACAGGTAATCAGCCCCAGCATTTT; CDR3 protein: CAISVGTGNQPQHF
V gene: TRBV11-2; clone size: -; J gene: TRBJ2-7; D gene: -; CDR3 DNA: TGTGCCAGCAGCTTACGGGGAATAGGTTCCTACGAGCAGTACTTC; CDR3 protein: CASSLRGIGSYEQYF
V gene: TRBV10-2; clone size: -; J gene: TRBJ2-7; D gene: -; CDR3 DNA: TGCGCCAGCAGGCCCATGGGGCCCTACGAGCAGTACTTC; CDR3 protein: CASRPMGPYEQYF
V gene: TRBV19; clone size: -; J gene: TRBJ2-2; D gene: TRBD1; CDR3 DNA: TGTGCCAGTTATTACAGGGGCCGGGGCACCGGGGAGCTGTTTTTT; CDR3 protein: CASYYRGRGTGELFF
V gene: TRBV28; clone size: -; J gene: TRBJ1-1; D gene: -; CDR3 DNA: TGTGCCAGCAGTTTATCAGCTAGAAACACTGAAGCTTTCTTT; CDR3 protein: CASSLSARNTEAFF
V gene: TRBV30; clone size: -; J gene: TRBJ2-5; D gene: -; CDR3 DNA: TGTGCCTGCCCCCACAGGGAAACAAGGGAGACCCAGTACTTC; CDR3 protein: CACPHRETRETQYF
V gene: TRBV13; clone size: few; J gene: TRBJ1-1; D gene: -; CDR3 DNA: TGTGCCAGCAGCTTAGGAAGGCCGGGGGGCAACACTGAAGCTTTCTTT; CDR3 protein: CASSLGRPGGNTEAFF
V gene: TRBV7-2; clone size: -; J gene: TRBJ2-7; D gene: TRBD1; CDR3 DNA: TGTGCCAGCAGCTTAGAGGGGACAGGCCCCTACGAGCAGTACTTC; CDR3 protein: CASSLEGTGPYEQYF
V gene: TRBV6-5; clone size: -; J gene: TRBJ2-2; D gene: -; CDR3 DNA: TGTGCCAGCAGTTACGGGCTCCCCACCGGGGAGCTGTTTTTT; CDR3 protein: CASSYGLPTGELFF
V gene: TRBV18; clone size: -; J gene: TRBJ2-5; D gene: -; CDR3 DNA: TGTGCCAGCTCACCTGTCCTAAAGACTATCCGCGAGACCCAGTACTTC; CDR3 protein: CASSPVLKTIRETQYF
V gene: TRBV4-2; clone size: once; J gene: TRBJ1-1; D gene: -; CDR3 DNA: TGTGCCAGCAGCCAAGGTGAGGGGAACACTGAAGCTTTCTTT; CDR3 protein: CASSQGEGNTEAFF
V gene: TRBV6-1; clone size: -; J gene: TRBJ1-5; D gene: -; CDR3 DNA: TGTGCCAGCAGTGTGGCAGGGGAGCAGCCCCAGCATTTT; CDR3 protein: CASSVAGEQPQHF
V gene: TRBV4-1; clone size: -; J gene: TRBJ1-2; D gene: -; CDR3 DNA: TGCGCCAGCAGCCAAGCGTTTACTAACTATGGCTACACCTTC; CDR3 protein: CASSQAFTNYGYTF
V gene: TRBV10-2; clone size: -; J gene: TRBJ2-6; D gene: TRBD2; CDR3 DNA: TGCGCCAGCAGTGTTAGCGGGGGGGCTAGGGCCAACGTCCTGACTTTC; CDR3 protein: CASSVSGGARANVLTF
V gene: TRBV5-1; clone size: -; J gene: TRBJ2-2; D gene: TRBD1; CDR3 DNA: TGCGCCAGCAGGGACAGGGTGACGACCGGGGAGCTGTTTTTT; CDR3 protein: CASRDRVTTGELFF
V gene: TRBV9; clone size: -; J gene: TRBJ1-4; D gene: -; CDR3 DNA: TGTGCCAGCAGCTTGACAGGTGCAACTAATGAAAAACTGTTTTTT; CDR3 protein: CASSLTGATNEKLFF
V gene: TRBV27; clone size: -; J gene: TRBJ2-7; D gene: TRBD2; CDR3 DNA: TGTGCCAGCAGTTCCCCGGGAGGGACGGGAAGCTACGAGCAGTACTTC; CDR3 protein: CASSSPGGTGSYEQYF
V gene: TRBV2; clone size: -; J gene: TRBJ1-1; D gene: -; CDR3 DNA: TGTGCCAGCAGCCTAGGTGATGGGGGGACTGAAGCTTTCTTT; CDR3 protein: CASSLGDGGTEAFF
V gene: TRBV28; clone size: once; J gene: TRBJ2-5; D gene: TRBD1; CDR3 DNA: TGTGCCAGCAGTCAAGACAGGGGGCGATCGGAGACCCAGTACTTC; CDR3 protein: CASSQDRGRSETQYF
V gene: TRBV19; clone size: -; J gene: TRBJ1-5; D gene: -; CDR3 DNA: TGTGCCAGTAGATACAGCACCAGAGATCAGCCCCAGCATTTT; CDR3 protein: CASRYSTRDQPQHF
V gene: TRBV10-3; clone size: -; J gene: TRBJ2-7; D gene: TRBD2; CDR3 DNA: TGTGCCATCAGTGTATCCAAGCGGGAGGGCTCTTATCGACTCGTCTACGAGCAGTACTTC; CDR3 protein: CAISVSKREGSYRLVYEQYF
V gene: TRBV7-9; clone size: -; J gene: TRBJ2-7; D gene: TRBD1; CDR3 DNA: TGTGCCAGCAGATCCGGGACAGACTCCTACGAGCAGTACTTC; CDR3 protein: CASRSGTDSYEQYF
V gene: TRBV9; clone size: few; J gene: TRBJ2-3; D gene: TRBD2; CDR3 DNA: TGTGCCAGCAGCTTGACTAGCGGGGTCGCAGATACGCAGTATTTT; CDR3 protein: CASSLTSGVADTQYF
V gene: TRBV25-1; clone size: -; J gene: TRBJ1-2; D gene: TRBD1; CDR3 DNA: TGTGCCAGCACCGGACAGGGGGCAGGCTATGGCTACACCTTC; CDR3 protein: CASTGQGAGYGYTF
V gene: TRBV9; clone size: once; J gene: TRBJ2-1; D gene: TRBD2; CDR3 DNA: TGTGCCAGCAGCGTAATCCGACTCGCGGGAGGGCCGGTTGAGCAGTTCTTC; CDR3 protein: CASSVIRLAGGPVEQFF
V gene: TRBV9; clone size: -; J gene: TRBJ2-1; D gene: -; CDR3 DNA: TGTGCCAGCAGCGTGGGCCAAAGCTCCTACAATGAGCAGTTCTTC; CDR3 protein: CASSVGQSSYNEQFF
V gene: TRBV7-2; clone size: -; J gene: TRBJ2-1; D gene: -; CDR3 DNA: TGTGCCAGCAGCTTCGGTTACAATGAGCAGTTCTTC; CDR3 protein: CASSFGYNEQFF
V gene: TRBV7-2; clone size: -; J gene: TRBJ2-7; D gene: -; CDR3 DNA: TGTGCCAGCAGCTTCGAAACAGGGTACGAGCAGTACTTC; CDR3 protein: CASSFETGYEQYF
V gene: TRBV2; clone size: -; J gene: TRBJ1-2; D gene: TRBD1; CDR3 DNA: TGTGCCAGCAGTGGGACAGGATCCTATGGCTACACCTTC; CDR3 protein: CASSGTGSYGYTF
V gene: TRBV5-4; clone size: -; J gene: TRBJ2-1; D gene: -; CDR3 DNA: TGTGCCAGCAGCTTGATAGGGAGCAATGAGCAGTTCTTC; CDR3 protein: CASSLIGSNEQFF
V gene: TRBV27; clone size: -; J gene: TRBJ1-5; D gene: TRBD1; CDR3 DNA: TGTGCCAGCAGTATTACAGGGGTGGGGAGCAATCAGCCCCAGCATTTT; CDR3 protein: CASSITGVGSNQPQHF
V gene: TRBV27; clone size: -; J gene: TRBJ2-5; D gene: TRBD2; CDR3 DNA: TGTGCCCGGACTAGCGGGAGTAGGGAGACCCAGTACTTC; CDR3 protein: CARTSGSRETQYF
V gene: TRBV13; clone size: -; J gene: TRBJ2-1; D gene: TRBD2; CDR3 DNA: TGTGCCAGCAGCTTAGAGGGCCTAGCGGTTAACAATGAGCAGTTCTTC; CDR3 protein: CASSLEGLAVNNEQFF
V gene: TRBV7-2; clone size: few; J gene: TRBJ1-2; D gene: -; CDR3 DNA: TGTGCCAGCAGCTTATCGGGCCAGGGTGGTGGTGACTACACCTTC; CDR3 protein: CASSLSGQGGGDYTF
V gene: TRBV11-2; clone size: few; J gene: TRBJ2-2; D gene: -; CDR3 DNA: TGTGCCAGCAGCTTTACAGGGTCACGCCGCACCGGGGAGCTGTTTTTT; CDR3 protein: CASSFTGSRRTGELFF
V gene: TRBV27; clone size: -; J gene: TRBJ2-5; D gene: -; CDR3 DNA: TGTGCCAGCAACCCGACAGTGACCCAAGAGACCCAGTACTTC; CDR3 protein: CASNPTVTQETQYF
V gene: TRBV19; clone size: -; J gene: TRBJ1-1; D gene: -; CDR3 DNA: TGTGCCAGTAGTGCCCAATTCAGGGAGAACACTGAAGCTTTCTTT; CDR3 protein: CASSAQFRENTEAFF
V gene: TRBV7-8; clone size: -; J gene: TRBJ2-1; D gene: TRBD1; CDR3 DNA: TGTGCCAGCAGCTTAGTGGGACAGGGTTGGGGTGAGCAGTTCTTC; CDR3 protein: CASSLVGQGWGEQFF
V gene: TRBV5-6; clone size: -; J gene: TRBJ2-7; D gene: -; CDR3 DNA: TGTGCCAGCAGCTTGGCAGGGGTTCTCATGTACGAGCAGTACTTC; CDR3 protein: CASSLAGVLMYEQYF
V gene: TRBV10-1; clone size: -; J gene: TRBJ1-4; D gene: -; CDR3 DNA: TGCGCCAGCAGAGCTGATAGCCCCCGCAAGGATGAAAAACTGTTTTTT; CDR3 protein: CASRADSPRKDEKLFF
V gene: TRBV5-1; clone size: -; J gene: TRBJ1-1; D gene: -; CDR3 DNA: TGCGCCAGCAGCTCCCAGGGGAACACTGAAGCTTTCTTT; CDR3 protein: CASSSQGNTEAFF
V gene: TRBV28; clone size: -; J gene: TRBJ1-3; D gene: TRBD1; CDR3 DNA: TGTGCCGGACAGGGGGCGTCTGGAAACACCATATATTTT; CDR3 protein: CAGQGASGNTIYF
V gene: TRBV5-6; clone size: once; J gene: TRBJ2-7; D gene: TRBD1; CDR3 DNA: TGTGCCAGCAGCTTGTTCGGTCCAGGGGGTTACGAGCAGTACTTC; CDR3 protein: CASSLFGPGGYEQYF
V gene: TRBV9; clone size: -; J gene: TRBJ1-5; D gene: TRBD1; CDR3 DNA: TGTGCCAGCAGCGTAGATCGAGGACAGGGCGGGCCCCAGCATTTT; CDR3 protein: CASSVDRGQGGPQHF
V gene: TRBV13; clone size: -; J gene: TRBJ1-1; D gene: -; CDR3 DNA: TGTGCCAGCAGCGCTTGGGACAAGAACACTGAAGCTTTCTTT; CDR3 protein: CASSAWDKNTEAFF
V gene: TRBV19; clone size: few; J gene: TRBJ2-1; D gene: -; CDR3 DNA: TGTGCCAGTAGTATAGGGGACACCCCCTACAATGAGCAGTTCTTC; CDR3 protein: CASSIGDTPYNEQFF